This TCR beta chain emerged from a study of shared clonotypes between healthy human individuals. Only in-frame clones appear in the TCRdb table, and some are missing; sequencing was by immunoSEQ multiplex PCR. The sample has around 2,100,000 clones, roughly 94% seen once. CD8 cells regarded as naive lacked CD45RO, were positively chosen for CCR7, and omitted terminally differentiated effector memory CD45RA+ cells. In germline, CDR1 is MDHEN, CDR2 SYDVKM. This CDR3 is built from 15 residues. The V gene lost 3 bases and the J gene lost 5 bases, with 16 bases spanning the gap. This receptor was identified in a man between 18 and 35 years old in good health. Sequences were obtained from naive CD8+ T cells sorted from blood. The chain uses TRBV28 and TRBJ1-2; D is uncertain. The CDR3 here is CASSFIYGREYGYTF. For the CDR3, the DNA is TGTGCCAGCAGTTTTATTTATGGGAGGGAGTATGGCTACACCTTC.